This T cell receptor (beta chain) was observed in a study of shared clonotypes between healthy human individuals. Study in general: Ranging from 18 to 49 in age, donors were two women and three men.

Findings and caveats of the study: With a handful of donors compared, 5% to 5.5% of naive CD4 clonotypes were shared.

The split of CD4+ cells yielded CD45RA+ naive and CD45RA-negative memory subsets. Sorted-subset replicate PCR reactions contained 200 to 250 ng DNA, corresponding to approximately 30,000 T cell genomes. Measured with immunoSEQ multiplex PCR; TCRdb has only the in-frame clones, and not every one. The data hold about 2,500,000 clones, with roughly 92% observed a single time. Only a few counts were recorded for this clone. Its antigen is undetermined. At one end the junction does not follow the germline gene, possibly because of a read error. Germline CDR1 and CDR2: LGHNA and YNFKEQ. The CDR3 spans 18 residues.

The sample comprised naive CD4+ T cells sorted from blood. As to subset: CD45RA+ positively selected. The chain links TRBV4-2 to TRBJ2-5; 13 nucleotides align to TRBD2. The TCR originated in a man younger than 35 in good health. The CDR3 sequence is CASSQELAGGRYQETQYF. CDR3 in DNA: TGTGCCAGCAGCCAAGAACTAGCGGGGGGGCGGTACCAGGAGACCCAGTACTTC.